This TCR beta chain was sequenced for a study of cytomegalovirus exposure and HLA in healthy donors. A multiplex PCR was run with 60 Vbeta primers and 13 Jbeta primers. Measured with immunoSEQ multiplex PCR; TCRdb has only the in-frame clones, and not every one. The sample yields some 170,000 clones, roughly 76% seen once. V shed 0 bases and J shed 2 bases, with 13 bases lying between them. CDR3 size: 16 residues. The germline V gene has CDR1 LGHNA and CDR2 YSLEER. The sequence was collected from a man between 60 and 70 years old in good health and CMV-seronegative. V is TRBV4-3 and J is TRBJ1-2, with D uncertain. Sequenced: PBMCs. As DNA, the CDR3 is TGCGCCAGCAGCCAAGATCCTGGCAGATCAAACTATGGCTACACCTTC. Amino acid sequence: CASSQDPGRSNYGYTF.